This TCR beta chain was sequenced for a study of blood T cells in healthy people across ages. The study, taken as a whole, reports: The study found more naive CD4+ cells and higher diversity in long-lived than aged donors.

With respect to this clonotype: The antigen remains unidentified.

No fewer than 7 million PBMCs went into each sample. A sample-barcoded 5' primer and a J-beta primer mix were used in a second PCR of about 7 to 11 cycles. In TCRdb, the 5' RACE reads were re-called with MiXCR into one record per CDR3 protein. Of about 1.4 million distinct CDR3 sequences listed, approximately 59% were seen once; the top ten hold roughly 7%. Trimming took off 4 bases at V and 7 bases at J, with 13 bases between the two ends. The CDR3 consists of 13 residues. CDR1 LGHDT and CDR2 YNNKEL come from the germline V gene (reference sequence). The chain joins TRBV3-1 to TRBJ1-2, with a tentative D call TRBD1 (5 bases). The sequenced sample was blood. The sequence derives from a man between 18 and 29 years old in good health. The CDR3 DNA reads TGTGCCAGCAGCCCGCAGGGACCGATTGGCTACACCTTC. It is translated as CASSPQGPIGYTF.